This TCR beta chain was obtained from a study of identifying expanded T cells in peripheral blood (dated by TCRdb to the late 2010s). The study in broad terms: Technical replicates were generated by sequencing separate aliquots of the same genomic DNA pool, and four replicates were compared pairwise. Overall study results and their limits: Between technical replicates the binomial model flagged around 1.2 differentially abundant clones, whereas over about two weeks the binomial model flagged about 15 and over roughly 4 weeks 19 to 20. Across all healthy-donor time intervals, the beta-binomial model significantly cut both the number of clones called differentially abundant and the false-positive rate. The authors expected that biological variance in healthy repertoires might rise further over much longer intervals, such as months to years. For all healthy donors, the variance in clone template counts between approximately two-week samples rose significantly as total template count increased.

Based on the germline V gene, the CDR1 and CDR2 sequences are SGHDN and FVKESK. Trimming takes 3 bases from V and 0 bases from J, and the germline ends sit 17 bases apart. The cysteine opens and the phenylalanine closes a CDR3 of 18 amino acids. Only the CDR3 region is kept as DNA, spanning 54 bases read in frame from base 1. During the collection period, no infections or other immune events were recorded for the healthy donors. Blood repertoires from healthy donors were used as a training cohort for calibrating time-dependent variance in a beta-binomial model of differential abundance of T-cell clones. There were ten or so healthy donors in the training cohort, of whom 3 were female and 7 were male. An age range of roughly 25 to 70 years, with an average of about 45 years, was recorded for the donors. Whole blood, obtained from a commercial supplier, was collected from each healthy donor at three time points spaced roughly 2 weeks apart. Genomic DNA was extracted from unsorted whole blood for immunosequencing.

Worth noting for this clone: This receptor's antigen is unknown. Within one base of it there is no much larger clone, and no base qualities were kept.

TCRbeta CDR3 regions were profiled with the immunoSEQ Assay using bias-controlled multiplex PCR amplification of genomic DNA. As for the authors' bioinformatics: The absolute abundance of each unique TCRbeta CDR3 region was quantified after sequences were collapsed and filtered. Two models were used to test differential abundance: a binomial model (Fisher-equivalent) and a beta-binomial model that adds time-dependent variance fitted from healthy donors. Clones with fewer than 5 combined templates were excluded, and clones with Benjamini-Hochberg FDR below 0.01 were called differentially abundant. The form v = (b*log(k)+a)^2 was used to model beta-binomial variance as a function of total template count across the two samples. TCRdb's version of the immuneACCESS table is confined to in-frame rearrangements and falls short of the full clone set. An unresolved V gene accounts for under half of the shortfall where checked; the remainder is of unknown origin. D and trimming were read from the DNA, whereas the V and J calls and clone size are those reported in that table. The sample records about 63,000 clones, under 85% of which are singletons. The ten largest clones capture about 19% of the sample.

The receptor was derived from a person aged 18 to 70 in good health. Recombination linked TRBV14 to TRBJ1-4, with no confident D gene call. The sequenced sample was blood. The DNA is TGTGCCAGCAGCCAGTACTCTTACGGATTTTCAACTAATGAAAAACTGTTTTTT. Its protein product is CASSQYSYGFSTNEKLFF. Joined to the reference TRBV14 and TRBJ1-4 proteins, this CDR3 gives the full variable domain: EAGVTQFPSHSVIEKGQTVTLRCDPISGHDNLYWYRRVMGKEIKFLLHFVKESKQDESGMPNNRFLAERTGGTYSTLKVQPAELEDSGVYFCASSQYSYGFSTNEKLFFGSGTQLSVL.